These 5 T cell receptor beta chains share one sample of origin, sequenced in a study of identifying expanded T cells in peripheral blood. Using immunoSEQ multiplex PCR, the repertoire was profiled, and TCRdb retains in-frame clones only, with some absent. The sample consists of about 120,000 clones, roughly 80% of them appearing once. The sequenced sample consisted of blood. These receptors were collected from a person aged 18 to 69 in good health.

CDR3 sequence reads: CASSPSRGETQYF. In nucleotides, the CDR3 is TGCGCCAGCAGCCCGAGCCGGGGGGAGACCCAGTACTTC. The chain carries TRBV10-1 and TRBJ2-5; perhaps TRBD2 as D (6 bases). V lost 6 bases, J lost 5 bases, and 13 bases lay in between. CDR1 and CDR2 (germline): WNHNN, SYGVQD (reference sequence). CDR3 length equals 13 residues.

The chain has TRBV5-5 and TRBJ2-3, with 8 bases matching TRBD1. The germline V gene has CDR1 SGHKS and CDR2 YYEKEE (reference sequence). There are 18 residues in the CDR3. V shed 0 bases and J 3 bases; nucleotides not matched to a gene: 12. CDR3 sequence: CASSLVWGTGLLTDTQYF. DNA for the CDR3: TGTGCCAGCAGCTTGGTTTGGGGGACAGGCCTACTTACAGATACGCAGTATTTT. The variable domain in full, with the rest retrieved from reference TRBV5-5 and TRBJ2-3, is DAGVTQSPTHLIKTRGQQVTLRCSPISGHKSVSWYQQVLGQGPQFIFQYYEKEERGRGNFPDRFSARQFPNYSSELNVNALLLGDSALYLCASSLVWGTGLLTDTQYFGPGTRLTVL.

This clone was recorded once. V and J are TRBV4-3 and TRBJ1-2; D unclear. This CDR3 is built from 15 residues. Germline CDR1 is LGHNA and CDR2 is YSLEER. With 1 base removed from V and 4 bases from J, the gap between germline ends came to 13 bases. In DNA, the CDR3 is TGCGCCAGCAGCCAAGCACCCAGGCTCAGCTATGGCTACACCTTC. Translating it yields CASSQAPRLSYGYTF.

V usage is TRBV30 and J usage is TRBJ1-6; no reliable D call. The CDR3 contains 13 residues. Germline V gene lookup returns CDR1 GTSNPN and CDR2 SVGIG (reference sequence). V shed 0 bases and J shed 4 bases, with 4 bases lying between them. The CDR3 nucleotides read TGTGCCTGGAGTGTACGGTATAATTCACCCCTCCACTTT. Protein product: CAWSVRYNSPLHF.

J is TRBJ1-2 and V is TRBV30; no definite D call. The CDR3 extends over 16 amino acids. CDR1 GTSNPN and CDR2 SVGIG come from the germline V gene (reference sequence). V dropped 0 bases and J dropped 5 bases, with 19 bases sitting between them. The CDR3 DNA reads as TGTGCCTGGAGTGTAACCCGGACGGGCGGGTCTTATGGCTACACCTTC. Its protein is CAWSVTRTGGSYGYTF.